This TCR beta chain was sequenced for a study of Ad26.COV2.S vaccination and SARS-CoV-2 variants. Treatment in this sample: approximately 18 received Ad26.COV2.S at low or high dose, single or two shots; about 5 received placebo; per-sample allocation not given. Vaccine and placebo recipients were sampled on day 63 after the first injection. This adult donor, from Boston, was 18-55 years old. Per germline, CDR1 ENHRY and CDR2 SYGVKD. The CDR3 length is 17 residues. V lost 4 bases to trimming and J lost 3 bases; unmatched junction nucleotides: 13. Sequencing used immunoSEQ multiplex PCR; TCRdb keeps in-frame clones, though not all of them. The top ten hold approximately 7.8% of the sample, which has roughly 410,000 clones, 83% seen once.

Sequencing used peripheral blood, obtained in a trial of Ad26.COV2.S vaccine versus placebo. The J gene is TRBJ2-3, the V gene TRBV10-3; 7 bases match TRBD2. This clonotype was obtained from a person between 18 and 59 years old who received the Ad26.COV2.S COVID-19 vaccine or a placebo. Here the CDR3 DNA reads TGTGCCATCAGTGGGTCCCATGCGGGGGTCATTACAGATACGCAGTATTTT. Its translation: CAISGSHAGVITDTQYF.